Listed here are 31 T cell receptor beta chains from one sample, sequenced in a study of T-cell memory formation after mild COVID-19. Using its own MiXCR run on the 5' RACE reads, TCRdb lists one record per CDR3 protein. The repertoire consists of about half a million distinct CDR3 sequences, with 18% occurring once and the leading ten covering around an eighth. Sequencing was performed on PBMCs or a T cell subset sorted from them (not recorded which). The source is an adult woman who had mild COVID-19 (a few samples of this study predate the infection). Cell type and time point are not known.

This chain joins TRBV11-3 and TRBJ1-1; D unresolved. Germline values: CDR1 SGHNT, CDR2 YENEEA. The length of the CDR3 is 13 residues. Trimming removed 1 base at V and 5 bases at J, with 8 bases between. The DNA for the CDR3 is TGTGCCAGCAGCTTAGTAAGTCGGACTGAAGCTTTCTTT. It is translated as CASSLVSRTEAFF.

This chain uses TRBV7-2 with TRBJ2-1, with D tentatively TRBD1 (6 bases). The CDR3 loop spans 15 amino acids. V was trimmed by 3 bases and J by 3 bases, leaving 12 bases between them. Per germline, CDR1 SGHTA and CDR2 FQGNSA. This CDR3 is CASSFQGPIYNEQFF. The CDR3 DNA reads TGTGCCAGCAGCTTCCAGGGGCCTATCTACAATGAGCAGTTCTTC.

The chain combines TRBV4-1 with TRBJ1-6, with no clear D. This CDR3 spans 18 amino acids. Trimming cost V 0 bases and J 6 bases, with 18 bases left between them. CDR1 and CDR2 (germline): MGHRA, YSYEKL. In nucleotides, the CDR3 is TGCGCCAGCAGCCAAGATGGGGTCGGAAGAGACCTTAATTCACCCCTCCACTTT. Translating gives CASSQDGVGRDLNSPLHF.

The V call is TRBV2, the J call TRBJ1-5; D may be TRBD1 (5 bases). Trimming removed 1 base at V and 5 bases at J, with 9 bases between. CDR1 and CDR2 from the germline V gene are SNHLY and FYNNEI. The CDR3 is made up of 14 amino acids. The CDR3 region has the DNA TGTGCCAGCAGTGAAGGCAGGGAATATCAGCCCCAGCATTTT. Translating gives CASSEGREYQPQHF.

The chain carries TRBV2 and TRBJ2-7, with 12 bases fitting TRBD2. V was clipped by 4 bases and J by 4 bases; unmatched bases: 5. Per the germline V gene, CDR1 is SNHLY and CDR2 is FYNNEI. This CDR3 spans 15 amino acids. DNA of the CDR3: TGTGCCAGCAGTGGCGGACTAGCGGGGAGGTACGAGCAGTACTTC. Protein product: CASSGGLAGRYEQYF.

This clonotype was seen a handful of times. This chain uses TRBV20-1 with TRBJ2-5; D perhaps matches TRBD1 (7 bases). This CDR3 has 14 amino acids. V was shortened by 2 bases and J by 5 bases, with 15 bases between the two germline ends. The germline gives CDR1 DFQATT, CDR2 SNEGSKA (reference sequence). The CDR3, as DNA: TGCAGTGCTAGACCTGAGACAGGGAGGGAGACCCAGTACTTC. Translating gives CSARPETGRETQYF.

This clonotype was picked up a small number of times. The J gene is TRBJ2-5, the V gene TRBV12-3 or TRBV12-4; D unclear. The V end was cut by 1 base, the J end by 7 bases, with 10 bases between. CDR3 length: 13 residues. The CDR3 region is CASSLVTRATQYF. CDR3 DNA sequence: TGTGCCAGCAGTTTAGTCACCAGAGCGACCCAGTACTTC.

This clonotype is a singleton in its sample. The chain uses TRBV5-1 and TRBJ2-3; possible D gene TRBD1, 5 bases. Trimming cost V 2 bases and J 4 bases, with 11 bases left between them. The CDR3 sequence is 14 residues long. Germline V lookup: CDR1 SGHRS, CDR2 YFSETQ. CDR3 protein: CASSFEGAADTQYF. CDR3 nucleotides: TGCGCCAGCAGCTTTGAAGGGGCCGCAGATACGCAGTATTTT. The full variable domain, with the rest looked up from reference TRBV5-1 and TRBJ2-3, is KAGVTQTPRYLIKTRGQQVTLSCSPISGHRSVSWYQQTPGQGLQFLFEYFSETQRNKGNFPGRFSGRQFSNSRSEMNVSTLELGDSALYLCASSFEGAADTQYFGPGTRLTVL.

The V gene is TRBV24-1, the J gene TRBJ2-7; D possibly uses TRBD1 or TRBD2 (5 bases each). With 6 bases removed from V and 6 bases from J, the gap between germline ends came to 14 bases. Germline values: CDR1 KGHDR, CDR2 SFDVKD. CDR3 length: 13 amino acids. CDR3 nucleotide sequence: TGTGCCACCAGTCCCGGGACGGACCCCGAGCAGTACTTC. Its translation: CATSPGTDPEQYF.

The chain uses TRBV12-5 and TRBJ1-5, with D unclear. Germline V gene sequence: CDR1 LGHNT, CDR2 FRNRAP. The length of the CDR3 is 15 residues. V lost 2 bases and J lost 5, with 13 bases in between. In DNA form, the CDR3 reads TGTGCTAGTGGTTTGCCAACGGACTGCTATCAGCCCCAGCATTTT. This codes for CASGLPTDCYQPQHF.

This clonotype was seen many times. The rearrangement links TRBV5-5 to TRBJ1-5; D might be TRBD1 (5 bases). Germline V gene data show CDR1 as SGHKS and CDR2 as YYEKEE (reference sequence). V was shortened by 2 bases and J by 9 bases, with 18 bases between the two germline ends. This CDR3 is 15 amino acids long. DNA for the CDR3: TGTGCCAGCAGCTTATACCGGGACTCCCCCAGGCCCCAGCATTTT. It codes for CASSLYRDSPRPQHF.

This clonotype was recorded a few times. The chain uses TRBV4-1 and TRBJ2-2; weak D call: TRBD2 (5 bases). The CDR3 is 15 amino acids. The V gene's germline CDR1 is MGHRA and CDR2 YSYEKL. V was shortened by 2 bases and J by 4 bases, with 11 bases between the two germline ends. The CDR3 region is CASSQRSGITGELFF. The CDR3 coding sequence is TGCGCCAGCAGCCAACGTTCGGGGATCACCGGGGAGCTGTTTTTT.

CDR3 loop: CASSYVGVPWHEQFF. CDR3 DNA: TGTGCCAGCAGTTACGTAGGGGTCCCATGGCATGAGCAGTTCTTC. V usage is TRBV6-2 or TRBV6-3 and J usage is TRBJ2-1, with D possibly TRBD1 on 5 matching bases. Per the germline V gene, CDR1 is MNHEY and CDR2 is SVGEGT. V lost 2 bases and J lost 8, with 16 bases in between. CDR3 length equals 15 residues.

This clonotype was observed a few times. CDR3 DNA sequence: TGTGCCAGCAGCTTAGCTAGCGGGGGGGCTTCCATTCAGTACTTC. Translated, it gives CASSLASGGASIQYF. This chain uses TRBV11-2 with TRBJ2-4; 12 nucleotides line up with TRBD2. Trimming removed 1 base from V and 9 bases from J; junction bases left unmatched: 4. The germline V gene encodes CDR1 SGHAT and CDR2 FQNNGV. The CDR3 contains 15 residues.

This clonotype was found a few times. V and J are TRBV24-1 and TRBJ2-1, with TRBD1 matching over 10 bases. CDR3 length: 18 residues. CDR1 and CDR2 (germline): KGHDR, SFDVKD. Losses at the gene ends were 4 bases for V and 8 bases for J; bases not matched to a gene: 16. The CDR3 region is CATSDRRQGAHQSDEQFF. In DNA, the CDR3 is TGTGCCACCAGTGACCGCAGACAGGGGGCCCATCAATCGGATGAGCAGTTCTTC.

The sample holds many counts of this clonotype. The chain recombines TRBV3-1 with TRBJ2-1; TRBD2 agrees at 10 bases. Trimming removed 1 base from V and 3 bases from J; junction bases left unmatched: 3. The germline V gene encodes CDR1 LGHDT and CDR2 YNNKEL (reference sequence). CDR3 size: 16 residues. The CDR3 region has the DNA TGTGCCAGCAGCCAAGTAAGCGGGGGGGTCTACAATGAGCAGTTCTTC. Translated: CASSQVSGGVYNEQFF.

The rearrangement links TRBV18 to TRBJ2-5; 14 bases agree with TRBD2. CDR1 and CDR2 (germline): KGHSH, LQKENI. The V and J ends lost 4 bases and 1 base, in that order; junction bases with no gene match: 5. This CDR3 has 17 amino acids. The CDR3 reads CASSRGTSGGSQETQYF. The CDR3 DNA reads TGTGCCAGCTCACGAGGGACTAGCGGGGGATCCCAAGAGACCCAGTACTTC.

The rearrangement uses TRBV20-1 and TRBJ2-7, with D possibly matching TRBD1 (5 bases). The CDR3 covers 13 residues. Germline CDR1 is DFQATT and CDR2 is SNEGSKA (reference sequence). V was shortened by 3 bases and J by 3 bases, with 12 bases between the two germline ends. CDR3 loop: CSASPGNRYEQYF. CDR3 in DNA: TGCAGTGCTAGTCCAGGGAACCGCTACGAGCAGTACTTC.

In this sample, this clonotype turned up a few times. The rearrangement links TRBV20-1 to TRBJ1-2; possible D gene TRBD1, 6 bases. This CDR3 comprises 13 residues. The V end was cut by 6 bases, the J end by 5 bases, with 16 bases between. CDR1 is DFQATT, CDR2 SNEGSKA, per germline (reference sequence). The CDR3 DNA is TGCAGTGCCTCGGGGGGCTTTGGGTATGGCTACACCTTC. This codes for CSASGGFGYGYTF.

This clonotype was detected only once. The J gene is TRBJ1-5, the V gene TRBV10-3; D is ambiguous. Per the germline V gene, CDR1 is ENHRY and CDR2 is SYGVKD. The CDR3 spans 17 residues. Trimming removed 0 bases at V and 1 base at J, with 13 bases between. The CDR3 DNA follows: TGTGCCATCAGTGAGTCTTTGCGGGTGTACAGCAATCAGCCCCAGCATTTT. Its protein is CAISESLRVYSNQPQHF.

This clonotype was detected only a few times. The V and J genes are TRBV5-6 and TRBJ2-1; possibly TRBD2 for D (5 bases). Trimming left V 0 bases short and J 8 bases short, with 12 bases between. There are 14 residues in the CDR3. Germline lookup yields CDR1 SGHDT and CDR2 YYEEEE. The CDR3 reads CASSLGIGVDEQFF. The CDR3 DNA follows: TGTGCCAGCAGCTTGGGAATCGGGGTTGATGAGCAGTTCTTC.

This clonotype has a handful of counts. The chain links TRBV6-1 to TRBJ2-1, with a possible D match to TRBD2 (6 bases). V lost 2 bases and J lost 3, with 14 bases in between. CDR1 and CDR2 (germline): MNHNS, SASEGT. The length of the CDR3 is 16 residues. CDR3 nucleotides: TGTGCCAGCAGTGAAACGCGGGGACTGAACTACAATGAGCAGTTCTTC. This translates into CASSETRGLNYNEQFF.

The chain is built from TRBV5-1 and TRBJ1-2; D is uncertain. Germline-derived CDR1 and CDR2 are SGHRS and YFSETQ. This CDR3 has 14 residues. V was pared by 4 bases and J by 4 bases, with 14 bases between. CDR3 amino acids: CASSLHPIGYGYTF. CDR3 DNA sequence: TGCGCCAGCAGCCTTCATCCGATCGGCTATGGCTACACCTTC. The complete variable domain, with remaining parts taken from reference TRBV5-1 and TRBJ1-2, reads KAGVTQTPRYLIKTRGQQVTLSCSPISGHRSVSWYQQTPGQGLQFLFEYFSETQRNKGNFPGRFSGRQFSNSRSEMNVSTLELGDSALYLCASSLHPIGYGYTFGSGTRLTVV.

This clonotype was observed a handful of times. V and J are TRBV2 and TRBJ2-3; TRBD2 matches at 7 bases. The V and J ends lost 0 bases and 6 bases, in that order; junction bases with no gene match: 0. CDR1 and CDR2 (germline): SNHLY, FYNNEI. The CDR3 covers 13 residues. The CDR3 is CASSEARGDTQYF. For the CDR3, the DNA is TGTGCCAGCAGTGAAGCGCGGGGGGATACGCAGTATTTT.

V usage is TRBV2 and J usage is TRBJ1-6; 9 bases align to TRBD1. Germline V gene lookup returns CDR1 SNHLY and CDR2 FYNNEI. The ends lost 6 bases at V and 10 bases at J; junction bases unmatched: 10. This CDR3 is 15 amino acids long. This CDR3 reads CASSGSGTGRSPLHF. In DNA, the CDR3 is TGTGCCAGCAGCGGATCCGGGACAGGGAGGTCACCCCTCCACTTT. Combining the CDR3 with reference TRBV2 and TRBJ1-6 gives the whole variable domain EPEVTQTPSHQVTQMGQEVILRCVPISNHLYFYWYRQILGQKVEFLVSFYNNEISEKSEIFDDQFSVERPDGSNFTLKIRSTKLEDSAMYFCASSGSGTGRSPLHFGNGTRLTVT.

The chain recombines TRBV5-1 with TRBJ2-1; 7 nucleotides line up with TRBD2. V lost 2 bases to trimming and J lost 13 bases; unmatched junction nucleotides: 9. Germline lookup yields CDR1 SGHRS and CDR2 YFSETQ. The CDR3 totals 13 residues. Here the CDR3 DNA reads TGCGCCAGCAGCTTAAGGGAGAGCGGGGTTCAGTTCTTC. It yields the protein CASSLRESGVQFF.

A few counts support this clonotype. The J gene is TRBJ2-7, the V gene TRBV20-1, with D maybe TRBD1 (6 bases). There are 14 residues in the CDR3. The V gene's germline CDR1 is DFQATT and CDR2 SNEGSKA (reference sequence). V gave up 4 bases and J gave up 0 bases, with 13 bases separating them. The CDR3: CSANPTGISYEQYF. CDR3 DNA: TGCAGTGCTAACCCGACAGGAATCTCCTACGAGCAGTACTTC.

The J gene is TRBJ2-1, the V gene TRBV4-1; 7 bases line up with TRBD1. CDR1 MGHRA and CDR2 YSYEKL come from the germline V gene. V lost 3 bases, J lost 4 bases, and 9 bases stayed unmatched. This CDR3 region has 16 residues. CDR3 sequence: CASSHPTGTIYNEQFF. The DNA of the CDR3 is TGCGCCAGCAGCCACCCGACAGGGACGATTTACAATGAGCAGTTCTTC.

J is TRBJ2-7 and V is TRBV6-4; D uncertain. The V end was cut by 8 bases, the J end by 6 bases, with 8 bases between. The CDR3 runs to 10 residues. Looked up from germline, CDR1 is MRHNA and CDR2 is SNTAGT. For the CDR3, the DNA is TGTGCCAGCGCAGCACCCGAGCAGTACTTC. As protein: CASAAPEQYF.

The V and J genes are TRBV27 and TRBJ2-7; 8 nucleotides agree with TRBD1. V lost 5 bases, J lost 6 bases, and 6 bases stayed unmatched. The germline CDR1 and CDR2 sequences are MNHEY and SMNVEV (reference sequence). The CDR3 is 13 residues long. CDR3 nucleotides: TGTGCCAGCAGTAACCTTGACAGGGGCGAGCAGTACTTC. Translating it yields CASSNLDRGEQYF.

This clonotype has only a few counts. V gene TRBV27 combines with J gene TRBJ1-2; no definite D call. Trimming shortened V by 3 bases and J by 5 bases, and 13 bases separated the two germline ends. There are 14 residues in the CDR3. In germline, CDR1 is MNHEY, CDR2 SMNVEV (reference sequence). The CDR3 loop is CASSFSGRAYGYTF. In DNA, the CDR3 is TGTGCCAGCAGTTTTTCGGGCAGAGCTTATGGCTACACCTTC.